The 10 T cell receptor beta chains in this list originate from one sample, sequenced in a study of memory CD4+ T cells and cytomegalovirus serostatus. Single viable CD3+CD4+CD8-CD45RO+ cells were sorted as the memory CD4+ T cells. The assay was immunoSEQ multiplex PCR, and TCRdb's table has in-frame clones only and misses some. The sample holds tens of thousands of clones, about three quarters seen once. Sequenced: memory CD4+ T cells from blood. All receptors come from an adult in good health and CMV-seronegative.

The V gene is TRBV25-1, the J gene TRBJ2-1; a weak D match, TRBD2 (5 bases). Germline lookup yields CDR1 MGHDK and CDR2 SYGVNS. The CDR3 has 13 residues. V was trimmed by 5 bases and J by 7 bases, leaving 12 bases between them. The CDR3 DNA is TGTGCCAGCAGTAAAGAGGGTAGGAATGAGCAGTTCTTC. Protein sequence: CASSKEGRNEQFF.

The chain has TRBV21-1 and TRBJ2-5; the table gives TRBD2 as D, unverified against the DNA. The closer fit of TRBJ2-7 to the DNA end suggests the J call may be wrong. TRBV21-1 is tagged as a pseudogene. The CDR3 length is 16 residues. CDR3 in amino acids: CASSKVFNLFSYEQYF. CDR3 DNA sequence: TGTGCCAGCAGCAAAGTTTTCAACCTCTTCTCCTACGAGCAGTACTTC.

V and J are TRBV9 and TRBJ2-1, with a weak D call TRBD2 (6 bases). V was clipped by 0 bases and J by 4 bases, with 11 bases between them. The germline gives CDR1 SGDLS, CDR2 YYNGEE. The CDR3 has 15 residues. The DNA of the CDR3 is TGTGCCAGCAGCGTAGACAGCGGGCTATACAATGAGCAGTTCTTC. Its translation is CASSVDSGLYNEQFF.

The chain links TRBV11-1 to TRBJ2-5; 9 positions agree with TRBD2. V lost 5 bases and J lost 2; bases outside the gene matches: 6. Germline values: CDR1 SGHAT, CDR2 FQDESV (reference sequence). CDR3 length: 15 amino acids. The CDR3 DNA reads TGTGCCAGCAGCGACCCGACTAGCGGACAAGAGACCCAGTACTTC. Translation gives CASSDPTSGQETQYF.

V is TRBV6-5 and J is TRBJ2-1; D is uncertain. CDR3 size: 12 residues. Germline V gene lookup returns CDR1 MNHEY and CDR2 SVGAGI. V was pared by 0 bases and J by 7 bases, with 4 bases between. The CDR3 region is CASSYSTNEQFF. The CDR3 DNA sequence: TGTGCCAGCAGTTACTCGACTAATGAGCAGTTCTTC.

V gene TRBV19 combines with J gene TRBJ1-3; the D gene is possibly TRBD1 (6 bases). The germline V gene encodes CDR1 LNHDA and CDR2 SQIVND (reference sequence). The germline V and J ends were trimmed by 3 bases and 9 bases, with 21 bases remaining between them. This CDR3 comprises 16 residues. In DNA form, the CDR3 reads TGTGCCAGTAGTATGACCCGCTCGGACAGCTTATTCACCATATATTTT. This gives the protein CASSMTRSDSLFTIYF.

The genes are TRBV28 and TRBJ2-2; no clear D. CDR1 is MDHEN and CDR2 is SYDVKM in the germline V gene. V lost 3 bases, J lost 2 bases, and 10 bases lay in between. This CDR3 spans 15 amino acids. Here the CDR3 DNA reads TGTGCCAGCAGTTTCAGGCTGACTAACACCGGGGAGCTGTTTTTT. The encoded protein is CASSFRLTNTGELFF.

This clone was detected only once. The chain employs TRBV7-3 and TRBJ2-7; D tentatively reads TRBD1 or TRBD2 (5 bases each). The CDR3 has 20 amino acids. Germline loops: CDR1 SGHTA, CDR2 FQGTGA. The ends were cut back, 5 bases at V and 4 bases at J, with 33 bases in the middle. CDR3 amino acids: CASSLRGVDSPEKAIYEQYF. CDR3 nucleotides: TGTGCCAGCAGCCTCCGAGGGGTGGACTCGCCCGAGAAGGCGATTTACGAGCAGTACTTC.

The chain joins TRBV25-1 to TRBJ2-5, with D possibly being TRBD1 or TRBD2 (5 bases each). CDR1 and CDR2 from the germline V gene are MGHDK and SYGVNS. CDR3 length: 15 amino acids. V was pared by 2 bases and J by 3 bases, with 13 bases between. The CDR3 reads CASSEGGRQKETQYF. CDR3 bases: TGTGCCAGCAGTGAAGGGGGAAGACAGAAAGAGACCCAGTACTTC.

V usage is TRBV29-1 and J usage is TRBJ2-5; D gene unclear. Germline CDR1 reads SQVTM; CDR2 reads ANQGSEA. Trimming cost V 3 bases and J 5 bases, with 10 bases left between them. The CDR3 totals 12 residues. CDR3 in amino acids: CSVEKSGETQYF. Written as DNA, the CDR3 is TGCAGCGTTGAGAAGTCCGGCGAGACCCAGTACTTC.